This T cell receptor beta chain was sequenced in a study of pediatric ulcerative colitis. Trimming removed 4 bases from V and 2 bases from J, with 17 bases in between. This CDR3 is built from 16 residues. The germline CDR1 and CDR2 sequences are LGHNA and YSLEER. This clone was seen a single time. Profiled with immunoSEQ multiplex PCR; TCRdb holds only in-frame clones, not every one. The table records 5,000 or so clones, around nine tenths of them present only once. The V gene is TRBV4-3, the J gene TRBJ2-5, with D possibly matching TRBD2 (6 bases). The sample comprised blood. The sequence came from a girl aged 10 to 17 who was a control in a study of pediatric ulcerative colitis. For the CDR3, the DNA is TGCGCCAGCAGCCGGGGCGGGGCGGGGATTCAAGAGACCCAGTACTTC. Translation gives CASSRGGAGIQETQYF.